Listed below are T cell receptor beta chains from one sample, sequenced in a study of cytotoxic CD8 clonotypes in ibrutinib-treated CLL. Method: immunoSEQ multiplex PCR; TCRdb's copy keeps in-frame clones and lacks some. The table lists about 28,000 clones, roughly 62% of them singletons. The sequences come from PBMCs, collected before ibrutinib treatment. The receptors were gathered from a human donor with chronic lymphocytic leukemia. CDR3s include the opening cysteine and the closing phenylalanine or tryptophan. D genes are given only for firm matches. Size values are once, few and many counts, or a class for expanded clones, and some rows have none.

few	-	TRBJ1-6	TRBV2	TGTGCCAGCAGTCCAGAGCGTAATTCACCCCTCCACTTT	CASSPERNSPLHF
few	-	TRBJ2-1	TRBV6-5	TGTGCCAGCAGTTACAGTGCTTCGTACAATGAGCAGTTCTTC	CASSYSASYNEQFF
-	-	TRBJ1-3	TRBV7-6	TGTGCCAGCAGCTTAGTAGACTCTGGAAACACCATATATTTT	CASSLVDSGNTIYF
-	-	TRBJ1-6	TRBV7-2	TGTGCCAGCAGCTTCCTCTCATATAATTCACCCCTCCACTTT	CASSFLSYNSPLHF
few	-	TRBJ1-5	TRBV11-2	TGTGCCAGCAGCTTGAAAGGGGATTATAGCAATCAGCCCCAGCATTTT	CASSLKGDYSNQPQHF
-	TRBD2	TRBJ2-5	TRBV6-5	TGTGCCAGCACCCCAGCGGGAGCGGGGGAGACCCAGTACTTC	CASTPAGAGETQYF
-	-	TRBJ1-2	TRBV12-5	TGTGCTAGTGCCCCAGGGCCCTATGGCTACACCTTC	CASAPGPYGYTF
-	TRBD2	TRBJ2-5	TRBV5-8	TGTGCCAGCCCTCTGCCTGCCTGGGCTAGCGGGGCCCTAGAGACCCAGTACTTC	CASPLPAWASGALETQYF
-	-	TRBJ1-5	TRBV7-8	TGTGCCAGCAGGGACAGCGAAAATCAGCCCCAGCATTTT	CASRDSENQPQHF
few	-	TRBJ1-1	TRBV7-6	TGTGCCAGCAGCCCTAGCGGATTTGAAGCTTTCTTT	CASSPSGFEAFF
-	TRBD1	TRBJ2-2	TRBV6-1	TGTGCCAGCAGTGAAGGGGGACAGGGCATCGGGGAGCTGTTTTTT	CASSEGGQGIGELFF
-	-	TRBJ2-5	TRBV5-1	TGCGCCAGCAGCCGAGGGGGGCATCAGGGAGAGACCCAGTACTTC	CASSRGGHQGETQYF
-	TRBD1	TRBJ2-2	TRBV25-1	TGTGCCAGCAGTGAATATTCCCAGGGGGATTTGAACACCGGGGAGCTGTTTTTT	CASSEYSQGDLNTGELFF
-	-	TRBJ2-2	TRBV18	TGTGCCAGCTCACCGGTAGGGCAGGGTGGAATCACCGGGGAGCTGTTTTTT	CASSPVGQGGITGELFF
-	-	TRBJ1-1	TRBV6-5	TGTGCCAGCATTGAACAGTCTAGAGCTTTCTTT	CASIEQSRAFF
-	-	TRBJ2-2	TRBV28	TGTGCCAGCCAAAGAGCGTCGGTAGACACCGGGGAGCTGTTTTTT	CASQRASVDTGELFF
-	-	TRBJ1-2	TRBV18	TGTGCCAGCTCACCAGACCCCAACTATGGCTACACCTTC	CASSPDPNYGYTF
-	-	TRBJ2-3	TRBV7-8	TGTGCCAGCAGCCCGGCTAGCTACACAGATACGCAGTATTTT	CASSPASYTDTQYF
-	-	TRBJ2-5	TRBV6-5	TGTGCCAGCAGTACACAGGTACCCTACCAAGAGACCCAGTACTTC	CASSTQVPYQETQYF
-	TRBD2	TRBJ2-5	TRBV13	TGTGCCAGCAGCTCCCTGACTAGCGGGGGGCCGTGGGGAGAGACCCAGTACTTC	CASSSLTSGGPWGETQYF
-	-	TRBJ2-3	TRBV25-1	TGTGCCAGCAGTGATGGGGGGCTCCGCACAGATACGCAGTATTTT	CASSDGGLRTDTQYF
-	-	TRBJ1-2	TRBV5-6	TGTGCCAGCAGCCCCGGGGGGGCACAATACACCTTC	CASSPGGAQYTF
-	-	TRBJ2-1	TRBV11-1	TGTGCCAGCAGCTCCCCAGGGTATGAGCAGTTCTTC	CASSSPGYEQFF
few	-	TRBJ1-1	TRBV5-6	TGTGCCAGCAGCCTGACCGGAGGTTTGAGAGCTTTCTTT	CASSLTGGLRAFF
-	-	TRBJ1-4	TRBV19	TGTGCCAGTAGTATAGGTGGTTGGGGGCCAGGGGAAAAACTGTTTTTT	CASSIGGWGPGEKLFF
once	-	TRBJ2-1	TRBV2	TGTGCCAGCACCATGGCGGCTCCCGAGGCTAAGAATGAGCAGTTCTTC	CASTMAAPEAKNEQFF
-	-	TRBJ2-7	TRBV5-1	TGCGCCAGCCTAACCACCCCAGACAGCTACGAGCAGTACTTC	CASLTTPDSYEQYF